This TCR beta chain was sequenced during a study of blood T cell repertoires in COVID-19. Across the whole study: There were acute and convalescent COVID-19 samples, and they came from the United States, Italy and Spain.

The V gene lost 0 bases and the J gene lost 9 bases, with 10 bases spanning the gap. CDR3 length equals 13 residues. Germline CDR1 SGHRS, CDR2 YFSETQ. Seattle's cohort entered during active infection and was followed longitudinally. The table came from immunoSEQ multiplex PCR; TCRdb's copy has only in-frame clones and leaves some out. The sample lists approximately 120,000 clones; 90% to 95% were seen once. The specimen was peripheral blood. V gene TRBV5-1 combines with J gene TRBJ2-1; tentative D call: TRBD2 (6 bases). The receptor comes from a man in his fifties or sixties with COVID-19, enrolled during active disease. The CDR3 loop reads CASSLEAAGEQFF. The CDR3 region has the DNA TGCGCCAGCAGCTTGGAGGCAGCGGGTGAGCAGTTCTTC.